This T cell receptor (beta chain) was profiled in a study of cytomegalovirus exposure and HLA in healthy donors. Whole-study results and caveats: Earlier analysis found most TCR beta V segments productive about 87% or about 30% of the time. The study flagged roughly 160 TCR beta chains as cytomegalovirus-associated. In a later analysis, common viral pathogens appeared linked to several of the most significant clusters. In a later analysis, V- and J-gene trimming of beta chains associated with a DCLRE1C missense variant, replicated independently.

The study ran its PCR with 60 Vbeta and 13 Jbeta primers. The table came from immunoSEQ multiplex PCR; TCRdb's copy has only in-frame clones and leaves some out. The table for this sample gives fewer than 100,000 clones. A word on this clone: The antigen remains unidentified.

The CDR3 extends over 13 amino acids. Germline V lookup: CDR1 SGDLS, CDR2 YYNGEE. V was shortened by 1 base and J by 5 bases, with 9 bases between the two germline ends. The J gene is TRBJ1-2, the V gene TRBV9; no definite D call. The sequencing sample was made of PBMCs. This TCR derives from a man between 18 and 29 years old in good health and CMV-seropositive. In DNA form, the CDR3 reads TGTGCCAGCAGCGTAAACCAGGTTTATGGCTACACCTTC. As protein: CASSVNQVYGYTF.